The 17 T cell receptor beta chains reported below all come from one sample, sequenced in a study of shared clonotypes between healthy human individuals. The data were produced by immunoSEQ multiplex PCR, yet TCRdb's version contains in-frame clones alone and is incomplete. Of approximately 840,000 clones listed, just over 95% are singletons. Terminally differentiated effector memory CD45RA+ cells were excluded from the naive CD8 cells, which were CD45RO-negative and positively selected for CCR7. The sequencing sample was made of naive CD8+ T cells sorted from blood. All receptors come from a man aged 30 to 39 in good health.

DNA of the CDR3: TGTGCCAGCAGCGGCGACGGGCGACAGAATCTTTTCGGGACTAGCGGGAGCTTAAATGAGCAGTTCTTC. Its protein is CASSGDGRQNLFGTSGSLNEQFF. V and J are TRBV9 and TRBJ2-1; 14 bases map to TRBD2. V dropped 3 bases and J dropped 7; count of bases not matched to a gene: 27. Germline values: CDR1 SGDLS, CDR2 YYNGEE. The CDR3 length is 23 residues.

This clone was found once. V is TRBV7-9 and J is TRBJ2-1; D perhaps matches TRBD1 (5 bases). Trimming removed 4 bases at V and 3 bases at J, with 10 bases between. Germline V gene sequence: CDR1 SEHNR, CDR2 FQNEAQ (reference sequence). The CDR3 covers 14 residues. CDR3 nucleotide sequence: TGTGCCAGCAGCTCCGAGGACAACTACAATGAGCAGTTCTTC. Protein: CASSSEDNYNEQFF.

V is TRBV5-1 and J is TRBJ2-7; no clear D gene. The V and J ends lost 2 bases and 0 bases respectively, with 6 bases between them. CDR1 and CDR2 from the germline V gene are SGHRS and YFSETQ. The CDR3 is 13 amino acids. CDR3 protein: CASSFSVSYEQYF. The CDR3 region has the DNA TGCGCCAGCAGCTTCTCGGTCTCCTACGAGCAGTACTTC.

V is TRBV28 and J is TRBJ2-1; 8 nucleotides align to TRBD2. The V segment lost 6 bases and the J segment 8 bases; nucleotides outside the gene matches: 12. The germline CDR1 and CDR2 sequences are MDHEN and SYDVKM. The CDR3 length is 15 residues. The DNA for the CDR3 is TGTGCCAGCAGCAGGACTAGCCTCATTGCGGATGAGCAGTTCTTC. It translates to CASSRTSLIADEQFF.

About this clone itself: Other nucleotide sequences from this sample produce the same CDR3. The rearrangement uses TRBV27 and TRBJ2-1; D unclear. The germline gives CDR1 MNHEY, CDR2 SMNVEV (reference sequence). The CDR3 is made up of 11 amino acids. The V gene lost 3 bases and the J gene lost 6 bases, with 3 bases spanning the gap. The chain's CDR3 is CASSFSNEQFF. CDR3 nucleotides: TGTGCCAGCAGTTTTTCCAATGAGCAGTTCTTC.

The chain is built from TRBV6-5 and TRBJ2-5, with 11 bases aligning to TRBD2. CDR3 size: 15 residues. CDR1 and CDR2 (germline): MNHEY, SVGAGI. V shed 4 bases and J 1 base; nucleotides not matched to a gene: 2. DNA for the CDR3: TGTGCCAGCAGTTTCGGGACTAGCGGCCAAGAGACCCAGTACTTC. Its protein product is CASSFGTSGQETQYF.

The genes are TRBV7-6 and TRBJ2-1, with unresolved D. This CDR3 comprises 13 residues. V lost 2 bases and J lost 7, with 9 bases in between. Germline V gene sequence: CDR1 SGHVS, CDR2 FNYEAQ. The CDR3 here is CASSLSRWNEQFF. As DNA, the CDR3 is TGTGCCAGCAGCTTATCGCGATGGAATGAGCAGTTCTTC.

The gene calls are TRBV6-1 and TRBJ1-2; D is possibly TRBD1 (5 bases). V was cut by 8 bases and J by 1 base, with 14 bases left in between. CDR1 is MNHNS, CDR2 SASEGT, per germline. This CDR3 is built from 14 residues. The CDR3 DNA reads as TGTGCCAGCGGGATGGGGGGATTTAACTATGGCTACACCTTC. It is translated as CASGMGGFNYGYTF.

V and J are TRBV5-4 and TRBJ1-2; D is unclear. Germline loops: CDR1 SGHNT, CDR2 YYREEE (reference sequence). The CDR3 runs 12 residues. Trimming took off 0 bases at V and 4 bases at J, with 4 bases between the two ends. CDR3 nucleotides: TGTGCCAGCAGCTTGGGAGGCTATGGCTACACCTTC. Translated: CASSLGGYGYTF.

The gene calls are TRBV20-1 and TRBJ1-5; D gene uncertain. Germline CDR1 and CDR2: DFQATT and SNEGSKA (reference sequence). Trimming stripped 5 bases from V and 8 bases from J, with 10 bases between. The CDR3 is made up of 11 amino acids. CDR3 region: CSAPREKPQHF. The CDR3 DNA is TGCAGTGCTCCCCGGGAGAAGCCCCAGCATTTT.

J is TRBJ2-3 and V is TRBV5-6; D may be TRBD1 or TRBD2 (5 bases each). The V end was cut by 0 bases, the J end by 4 bases, with 12 bases between. The germline gives CDR1 SGHDT, CDR2 YYEEEE. The CDR3 consists of 15 residues. In DNA form, the CDR3 reads TGTGCCAGCAGCTTGGCCGGGGCAGGGTCAGATACGCAGTATTTT. The encoded protein is CASSLAGAGSDTQYF. Together with reference TRBV5-6 and TRBJ2-3, the CDR3 gives the full variable domain: DAGVTQSPTHLIKTRGQQVTLRCSPKSGHDTVSWYQQALGQGPQFIFQYYEEEERQRGNFPDRFSGHQFPNYSSELNVNALLLGDSALYLCASSLAGAGSDTQYFGPGTRLTVL.

The chain joins TRBV29-1 to TRBJ2-1, with 11 bases matching TRBD1. CDR3 size: 14 residues. The germline V gene has CDR1 SQVTM and CDR2 ANQGSEA. V shed 2 bases and J 6 bases; nucleotides not matched to a gene: 3. CDR3 coding DNA: TGCAGCGTTGAAAAAGGGACAGGGGGCAATGAGCAGTTCTTC. Amino acid sequence: CSVEKGTGGNEQFF.

The CDR3 region has the DNA TGCGCCAGCAGCCAGTCGGACGGAGACTATGGCTACACCTTC. Translating it yields CASSQSDGDYGYTF. The V gene is TRBV4-1, the J gene TRBJ1-2; D uncertain. Looked up from germline, CDR1 is MGHRA and CDR2 is YSYEKL. This CDR3 region has 14 residues. V was shortened by 3 bases and J by 3 bases, with 11 bases between the two germline ends.

The chain employs TRBV4-2 and TRBJ2-4; 11 nucleotides align to TRBD2. This CDR3 is built from 16 residues. CDR1 is LGHNA, CDR2 YNFKEQ, per germline. V lost 4 bases, J lost 6 bases, and 8 bases stayed unmatched. The CDR3 region is CASSRSGRARGNIQYF. CDR3 coding DNA: TGTGCCAGCAGCCGTAGCGGGAGGGCCCGCGGAAACATTCAGTACTTC.

V gene TRBV29-1 combines with J gene TRBJ2-3, with 9 positions matching TRBD2. The CDR3 has 18 residues. CDR1 and CDR2 (germline): SQVTM, ANQGSEA. V trimming: 4 bases; J trimming: 0 bases; junction bases outside the gene matches: 14. CDR3 bases: TGCAGCGTTGCCGTAGCGGGAGAGCTCCCGTCTAGCACAGATACGCAGTATTTT. Translated: CSVAVAGELPSSTDTQYF.

CDR3 coding DNA: TGTGCCAGCAGCTTCCCCGAGGGCCACTCTGGAAACACCATATATTTT. This gives the protein CASSFPEGHSGNTIYF. The chain combines TRBV7-9 with TRBJ1-3; D uncertain. This CDR3 spans 16 amino acids. The germline V gene has CDR1 SEHNR and CDR2 FQNEAQ (reference sequence). The V end was cut by 3 bases, the J end by 0 bases, with 12 bases between.

The chain has TRBV15 and TRBJ2-1; D is undetermined. The CDR3 length is 14 residues. Germline V lookup: CDR1 LNHNV, CDR2 YYDKDF (reference sequence). Trimming cost V 1 base and J 7 bases, with 11 bases left between them. CDR3 sequence reads: CATSRVQRWNEQFF. Here the CDR3 DNA reads TGTGCCACCAGCAGAGTTCAGCGATGGAATGAGCAGTTCTTC.